This TCR beta chain was captured by sequencing in a study of blood T cell repertoires in COVID-19. CDR1 and CDR2 from the germline V gene are ENHRY and SYGVKD. Trimming took off 11 bases at V and 5 bases at J, with 19 bases between the two ends. The CDR3 runs 14 residues. Original data processing: Amplified reference gene primers provided the basis for estimating nucleated cell counts. Clones were sequenced by immunoSEQ multiplex PCR, and TCRdb holds only the in-frame ones, with some missing. Clonal size and the V and J genes are those of that table, whereas D and trimming came from the DNA. The sample has 300,000 to 450,000 clones, roughly 85% seen once.

The sequenced material came from peripheral blood. The gene calls are TRBV10-3 and TRBJ1-5, with a tentative D call TRBD1 (6 bases). The TCR sequence derives from a young woman with acute or convalescent COVID-19. CDR3 nucleotide sequence: TGTGCCGGCCCCGGACCAGGGGATTATCAGCCCCAGCATTTT. Its translation: CAGPGPGDYQPQHF.